These T cell receptor beta chains were read from a single sample in a study of radiation and T cells in renal cell carcinoma. Libraries were prepared by immunoSEQ multiplex PCR; TCRdb keeps only in-frame clonotypes and omits some of them. The data hold roughly 120,000 clones, with 82% observed a single time. This sample comprised blood, obtained from a patient whose treatment included radiotherapy and nephrectomy. These receptors were taken from a woman aged 60-70 years with renal cell carcinoma. Both conserved end residues are part of each CDR3. Each record gives: CDR3 protein, CDR3 DNA, D gene, J gene, V gene, clone size. D genes are given only for firm matches. Size is omitted from some rows. Given values are once, few, many or a class for expanded clones.

CDR3: CSVRRDAWFYGYTF; DNA: TGCAGCGTCCGCCGGGACGCCTGGTTCTATGGCTACACCTTC; D: .; J: TRBJ1-2; V: TRBV29-1; size: few
CDR3: CASSYTRGNTEAFF; DNA: TGTGCCAGCAGTTACACGCGGGGGAACACTGAAGCTTTCTTT; D: .; J: TRBJ1-1; V: TRBV6-5; size: .
CDR3: CASSQSGSTDTQYF; DNA: TGTGCCAGCAGTCAGAGCGGATCCACAGATACGCAGTATTTT; D: .; J: TRBJ2-3; V: TRBV5-4; size: once
CDR3: CASSFLGGMETQYF; DNA: TGCGCCAGCAGCTTCCTGGGGGGGATGGAGACCCAGTACTTC; D: TRBD2; J: TRBJ2-5; V: TRBV5-1; size: .
CDR3: CASSQEGSHQPQHF; DNA: TGTGCCAGCAGCCAGGAAGGCTCCCATCAGCCCCAGCATTTT; D: .; J: TRBJ1-5; V: TRBV6-5; size: .
CDR3: CASRWGTDNTEAFF; DNA: TGTGCCAGTAGATGGGGGACAGATAACACTGAAGCTTTCTTT; D: TRBD1; J: TRBJ1-1; V: TRBV19; size: few
CDR3: CASSPGGGGNTGELFF; DNA: TGTGCCAGCAGCCCCGGGGGGGGCGGGAACACCGGGGAGCTGTTTTTT; D: TRBD2; J: TRBJ2-2; V: TRBV6-6; size: .
CDR3: CASSILGQGVPRGYTF; DNA: TGTGCCAGTAGTATATTGGGTCAGGGGGTGCCAAGAGGCTACACCTTC; D: TRBD1; J: TRBJ1-2; V: TRBV19; size: .
CDR3: CASGSRDTQYF; DNA: TGTGCCAGTGGGTCCCGAGATACGCAGTATTTT; D: .; J: TRBJ2-3; V: TRBV6-1; size: .
CDR3: CASSFWVPYEQYF; DNA: TGTGCCAGCAGCTTTTGGGTTCCCTACGAGCAGTACTTC; D: .; J: TRBJ2-7; V: TRBV7-2; size: .
CDR3: CSVADLGGANVLTF; DNA: TGCAGCGTTGCAGACCTGGGGGGGGCCAACGTCCTGACTTTC; D: .; J: TRBJ2-6; V: TRBV29-1; size: .
CDR3: CASSLDRAFF; DNA: TGTGCCAGCAGTTTGGACAGAGCTTTCTTT; D: .; J: TRBJ1-1; V: TRBV6-6; size: few
CDR3: CASRPPLGNNSPLHF; DNA: TGTGCCAGCAGGCCACCCTTGGGGAATAATTCACCCCTCCACTTT; D: .; J: TRBJ1-6; V: TRBV7-9; size: .
CDR3: CASSEVDGFLYGYTF; DNA: TGTGCCAGCAGTGAAGTAGACGGGTTCCTCTATGGCTACACCTTC; D: .; J: TRBJ1-2; V: TRBV6-1; size: .
CDR3: CASKSGGPDTQYF; DNA: TGTGCCAGCAAATCTGGGGGCCCAGATACGCAGTATTTT; D: .; J: TRBJ2-3; V: TRBV6-1; size: .
CDR3: CASRRTRSLLSYEQYF; DNA: TGTGCCAGCAGGCGAACCCGATCCCTCCTATCCTACGAGCAGTACTTC; D: .; J: TRBJ2-7; V: TRBV6-6; size: .
CDR3: CSVESRTGVYEQYF; DNA: TGCAGCGTTGAGTCCCGGACAGGGGTCTACGAGCAGTACTTC; D: TRBD1; J: TRBJ2-7; V: TRBV29-1; size: .
CDR3: CASSLGRGPPGGELFF; DNA: TGCGCCAGCAGCTTGGGCAGGGGGCCCCCAGGCGGGGAGCTGTTTTTT; D: TRBD1; J: TRBJ2-2; V: TRBV5-1; size: .
CDR3: CASSRDSFYGYTF; DNA: TGTGCCAGCAGCCGGGACAGTTTCTATGGCTACACCTTC; D: TRBD1; J: TRBJ1-2; V: TRBV5-4; size: .
CDR3: CASSARDRGMNTEAFF; DNA: TGCGCCAGCAGCGCCCGGGACAGGGGCATGAACACTGAAGCTTTCTTT; D: TRBD1; J: TRBJ1-1; V: TRBV5-1; size: .
CDR3: CASSIDTYEQYF; DNA: TGTGCCAGTAGTATTGACACTTACGAGCAGTACTTC; D: .; J: TRBJ2-7; V: TRBV19; size: .
CDR3: CASSEQGYEQYF; DNA: TGTGCCAGCAGCGAACAGGGGTACGAGCAGTACTTC; D: TRBD1; J: TRBJ2-7; V: TRBV2; size: .
CDR3: CASSDPNTGELFF; DNA: TGTGCCAGCAGCGACCCGAACACCGGGGAGCTGTTTTTT; D: .; J: TRBJ2-2; V: TRBV9; size: .
CDR3: CASNTASGSLTGELFF; DNA: TGTGCCAGCAATACCGCTAGCGGGAGTCTGACCGGGGAGCTGTTTTTT; D: TRBD2; J: TRBJ2-2; V: TRBV7-8; size: .
CDR3: CASSISAGRFGTGELFF; DNA: TGTGCCAGTAGTATTTCGGCAGGGCGTTTCGGCACCGGGGAGCTGTTTTTT; D: .; J: TRBJ2-2; V: TRBV19; size: .
CDR3: CASSLSPWDRGGYSNQPQHF; DNA: TGTGCCAGCAGTTTAAGTCCCTGGGACAGGGGTGGGTATAGCAATCAGCCCCAGCATTTT; D: TRBD1; J: TRBJ1-5; V: TRBV28; size: .
CDR3: CASSFREPAVYYEQFF; DNA: TGTGCCAGCAGTTTTCGGGAGCCCGCCGTATACTATGAGCAGTTCTTC; D: .; J: TRBJ2-1; V: TRBV27; size: .
CDR3: CASGYNQPQHF; DNA: TGTGCCAGCGGTTACAATCAGCCCCAGCATTTT; D: .; J: TRBJ1-5; V: TRBV6-6; size: .
CDR3: CASSITGGEWAFF; DNA: TGTGCCAGCAGTATTACAGGGGGCGAGTGGGCTTTCTTT; D: TRBD1; J: TRBJ1-1; V: TRBV6-1; size: .
CDR3: CASSFRDSPNEQFF; DNA: TGTGCCAGCAGCTTCCGGGACAGCCCAAATGAGCAGTTCTTC; D: TRBD1; J: TRBJ2-1; V: TRBV7-9; size: .
CDR3: CASSPRGGATGELFF; DNA: TGTGCCAGCAGCCCGCGGGGGGGCGCCACCGGGGAGCTGTTTTTT; D: TRBD2; J: TRBJ2-2; V: TRBV7-8; size: .
CDR3: CSVPGQHTEAFF; DNA: TGCAGCGTTCCGGGACAACACACTGAAGCTTTCTTT; D: .; J: TRBJ1-1; V: TRBV29-1; size: few
CDR3: CASSLDGSNYGYTF; DNA: TGTGCCAGCAGCCTGGACGGATCTAACTATGGCTACACCTTC; D: .; J: TRBJ1-2; V: TRBV6-6; size: .
CDR3: CASSFMGAQQYF; DNA: TGTGCCAGCAGTTTTATGGGGGCACAGCAGTACTTC; D: .; J: TRBJ2-7; V: TRBV6-5; size: .
CDR3: CSDSVAGGPSEQFF; DNA: TGCAGCGATAGCGTAGCGGGAGGGCCAAGTGAGCAGTTCTTC; D: TRBD2; J: TRBJ2-1; V: TRBV29-1; size: .
CDR3: CASSRDRGPISGANVLTF; DNA: TGTGCCAGCAGCCGGGACAGGGGGCCGATCTCTGGGGCCAACGTCCTGACTTTC; D: TRBD1; J: TRBJ2-6; V: TRBV7-9; size: .
CDR3: CASSQDWGFYEQYF; DNA: TGCGCCAGCAGCCAAGATTGGGGATTCTACGAGCAGTACTTC; D: .; J: TRBJ2-7; V: TRBV4-3; size: .
CDR3: CASSQDPQGEAFF; DNA: TGTGCCAGCAGCCAAGATCCGCAGGGCGAAGCTTTCTTT; D: .; J: TRBJ1-1; V: TRBV14; size: .
CDR3: CASRPDSNTGNTIYF; DNA: TGTGCCAGCAGGCCTGACAGCAACACTGGAAACACCATATATTTT; D: .; J: TRBJ1-3; V: TRBV6-5; size: .
CDR3: CASSEAPYTEAFF; DNA: TGTGCCAGCAGTGAAGCTCCGTACACTGAAGCTTTCTTT; D: .; J: TRBJ1-1; V: TRBV2; size: .
CDR3: CASSQAGARQETQYF; DNA: TGTGCCAGCAGCCAAGCGGGGGCCCGCCAAGAGACCCAGTACTTC; D: .; J: TRBJ2-5; V: TRBV4-2; size: .
CDR3: CASSSPGQGSNSPLHF; DNA: TGTGCCAGCAGTTCTCCGGGACAGGGGAGTAATTCACCCCTCCACTTT; D: TRBD1; J: TRBJ1-6; V: TRBV6-6; size: .
CDR3: CAWRIGTEAFF; DNA: TGTGCCTGGAGGATAGGGACTGAAGCTTTCTTT; D: .; J: TRBJ1-1; V: TRBV30; size: .
CDR3: CASYGANTIYF; DNA: TGTGCCAGTTATGGGGCGAACACCATATATTTT; D: .; J: TRBJ1-3; V: TRBV6-5; size: .
CDR3: CASSSLGQGSYGYTF; DNA: TGTGCCAGCAGTTCCCTGGGACAGGGGTCCTATGGCTACACCTTC; D: TRBD1; J: TRBJ1-2; V: TRBV28; size: .
CDR3: CASSIDPDRGSFYTF; DNA: TGTGCCAGTAGTATAGATCCCGACAGGGGCTCCTTCTACACCTTC; D: TRBD1; J: TRBJ1-2; V: TRBV19; size: .
CDR3: CSVGQFSYEQYF; DNA: TGCAGCGTTGGACAGTTTTCCTACGAGCAGTACTTC; D: .; J: TRBJ2-7; V: TRBV29-1; size: .
CDR3: CASSSTITDTQYF; DNA: TGTGCCAGCAGCTCCACTATTACAGATACGCAGTATTTT; D: .; J: TRBJ2-3; V: TRBV7-2; size: .
CDR3: CASLQGATEAFF; DNA: TGTGCCAGCCTACAGGGAGCCACTGAAGCTTTCTTT; D: .; J: TRBJ1-1; V: TRBV7-9; size: .
CDR3: CASSNLGIGYTF; DNA: TGTGCCAGCAGTAACCTTGGGATAGGCTACACCTTC; D: .; J: TRBJ1-2; V: TRBV6-6; size: .
CDR3: CASSLQGGANEKLFF; DNA: TGTGCCAGCAGCTTACAGGGTGGTGCTAATGAAAAACTGTTTTTT; D: .; J: TRBJ1-4; V: TRBV7-6; size: .
CDR3: CASSSPSDRRTEAFF; DNA: TGTGCCAGCAGTTCCCCGTCGGACAGAAGGACTGAAGCTTTCTTT; D: .; J: TRBJ1-1; V: TRBV28; size: .
CDR3: CASSVADLGGAGELFF; DNA: TGTGCCAGCAGCGTAGCGGACTTAGGGGGTGCCGGGGAGCTGTTTTTT; D: .; J: TRBJ2-2; V: TRBV9; size: .
CDR3: CSVDTGVRYEQYF; DNA: TGCAGCGTTGATACGGGAGTAAGGTACGAGCAGTACTTC; D: .; J: TRBJ2-7; V: TRBV29-1; size: medium-sized
CDR3: CASSQDLYNSPLHF; DNA: TGCGCCAGCAGCCAGGACCTTTATAATTCACCCCTCCACTTT; D: .; J: TRBJ1-6; V: TRBV4-3; size: few
CDR3: CASSLAVAGGESGYTF; DNA: TGTGCCAGCAGCTTAGCAGTCGCAGGGGGCGAATCTGGCTACACCTTC; D: TRBD1; J: TRBJ1-2; V: TRBV7-9; size: .